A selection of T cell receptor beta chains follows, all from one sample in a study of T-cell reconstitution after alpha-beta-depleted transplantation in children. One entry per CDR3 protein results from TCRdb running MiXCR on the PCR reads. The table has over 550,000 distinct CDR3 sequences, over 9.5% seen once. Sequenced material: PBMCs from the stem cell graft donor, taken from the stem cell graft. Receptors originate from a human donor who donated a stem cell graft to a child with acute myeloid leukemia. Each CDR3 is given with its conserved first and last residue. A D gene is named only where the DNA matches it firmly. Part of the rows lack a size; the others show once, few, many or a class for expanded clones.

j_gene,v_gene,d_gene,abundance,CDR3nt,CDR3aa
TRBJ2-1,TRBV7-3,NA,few,TGTGCCAGCAGCTTAACGGATCGGGAGAGGGATGAGCAGTTCTTC,CASSLTDRERDEQFF
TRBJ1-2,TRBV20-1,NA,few,TGCAGTGCCGACCCCGTGGGGGGGACGAACTATGGCTACACCTTC,CSADPVGGTNYGYTF
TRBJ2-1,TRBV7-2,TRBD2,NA,TGTGCCAGCAGCTCGGCGGGCTCTATGGGGACTAGCGGGATGCTCTACAATGAGCAGTTCTTC,CASSSAGSMGTSGMLYNEQFF
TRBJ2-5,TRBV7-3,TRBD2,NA,TGTGCCAGCAGCTCAGGGACTAGCGGGAGAAAAGAGACCCAGTACTTC,CASSSGTSGRKETQYF
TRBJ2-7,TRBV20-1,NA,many,TGCAGTGCTTCCCGGGACGTCAGGCTCTACGAGCAGTACTTC,CSASRDVRLYEQYF
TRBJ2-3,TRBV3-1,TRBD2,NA,TGTGCCAGCAGCCAAGATCAGGTACTAGCGGGAGGTTCAGATACGCAGTATTTT,CASSQDQVLAGGSDTQYF
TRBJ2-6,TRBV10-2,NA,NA,TGCGCCAGCAGCAACGACAGCCCCTCTGGGGCCAACGTCCTGACTTTC,CASSNDSPSGANVLTF
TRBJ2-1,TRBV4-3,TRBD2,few,TGCGCCAGCAGCCTGAACCGGGGACTAGCGGATTACAATGAGCAGTTCTTC,CASSLNRGLADYNEQFF
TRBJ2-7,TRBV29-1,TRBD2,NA,TGCAGCGTTGCCCATTTCCCGACTAGCGGGGGGCCCCATTACGAGCAGTACTTC,CSVAHFPTSGGPHYEQYF
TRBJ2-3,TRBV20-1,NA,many,TGCAGTGCTAGGACTAGCACAGATACGCAGTATTTT,CSARTSTDTQYF
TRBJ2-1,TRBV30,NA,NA,TGTGCCTGGAGTGACTCTAGCGTGGGGCAGTTCTTC,CAWSDSSVGQFF
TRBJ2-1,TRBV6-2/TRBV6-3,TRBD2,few,TGTGCCAGCAGAAGCCCTAGCGGGAGAGGTGAGAAATACAATGAGCAGTTCTTC,CASRSPSGRGEKYNEQFF
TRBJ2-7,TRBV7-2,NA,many,TGTGCCAGCAGCTTACAGCAGATAGGGCACTACGAGCAGTACTTC,CASSLQQIGHYEQYF
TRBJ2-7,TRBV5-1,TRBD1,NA,TGCGCCAGCAGAACAGGGGCTGAGCAGTACTTC,CASRTGAEQYF
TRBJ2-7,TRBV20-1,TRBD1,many,TGCAGTGCTAGTGGGACAGGGAACGAGCAGTATTTC,CSASGTGNEQYF
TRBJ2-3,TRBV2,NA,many,TGTGCCAGCAGAGGAGGTACTAGTGGGTCCACAGATACGCAGTATTTT,CASRGGTSGSTDTQYF
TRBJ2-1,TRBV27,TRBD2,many,TGTGCCAGCAGAGGGGGACTAGCGGGACATGAGCAGTTCTTC,CASRGGLAGHEQFF
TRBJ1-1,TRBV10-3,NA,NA,TGTGCCATCAGTGAGCTGGGTATCACTGAAGCTTTCTTT,CAISELGITEAFF
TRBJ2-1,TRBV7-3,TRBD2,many,TGTGCCAGCAGCCCCGGGGCGGGAGGGCCAGGGTACAATGAGCAGTTCTTC,CASSPGAGGPGYNEQFF
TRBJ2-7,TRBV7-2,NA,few,TGTGCCAGCAGCTTAGCAATAGGATACGAGCAGTACTTC,CASSLAIGYEQYF
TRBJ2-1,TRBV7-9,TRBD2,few,TGTGCCAGCAGCCTAGCGGGAGTGGATAATGAGCAGTTCTTC,CASSLAGVDNEQFF
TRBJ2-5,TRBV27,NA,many,TGTGCCAGCAGTCCCTCTCAGTACCAAGAGACCCAGTACTTC,CASSPSQYQETQYF
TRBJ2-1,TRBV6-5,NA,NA,TGTGCCAGCAGTTACTCCCCGGACGGATACAATGAGCAGTTCTTC,CASSYSPDGYNEQFF
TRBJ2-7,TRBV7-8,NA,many,TGTGCCAGCAGCATCGGCCCCAACGAGCAGTACTTC,CASSIGPNEQYF
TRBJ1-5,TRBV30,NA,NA,TGTGCCTGGGGGATGGGAGGTGTTCAGCCCCAGCATTTT,CAWGMGGVQPQHF
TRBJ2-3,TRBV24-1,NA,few,TGTGCCACCAGTGATTACAGCTTGAGACAGGCTGATTCAGATACGCAGTATTTT,CATSDYSLRQADSDTQYF
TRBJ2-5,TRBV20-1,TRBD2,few,TGCAGTGCTTTCTCTGGGACTAGCGGTAACCAAGAGACCCAGTACTTC,CSAFSGTSGNQETQYF
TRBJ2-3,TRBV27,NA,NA,TGTGCCAGCAGTTTAGGGTGGGAGGGCACAGATACGCAGTATTTT,CASSLGWEGTDTQYF
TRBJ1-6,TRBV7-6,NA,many,TGTGCCAGCAGCTTAGGTCTTGACTCACCCCTCCACTTT,CASSLGLDSPLHF
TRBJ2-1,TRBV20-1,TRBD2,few,TGCAGTGCTAGAGATCTTGCCGCTACTAGCGGGAGCTCCTACAATGAGCAGTTCTTC,CSARDLAATSGSSYNEQFF
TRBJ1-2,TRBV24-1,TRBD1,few,TGTGCCACCAGTCCAGGGACAGGAACGTATGGCTACACCTTC,CATSPGTGTYGYTF
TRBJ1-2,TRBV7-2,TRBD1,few,TGTGCCAGCAGCCAGACCTCAGGGGGCTGGGACTATGGCTACACCTTC,CASSQTSGGWDYGYTF
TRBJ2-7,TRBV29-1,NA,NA,TGCAGCGGCCGGGACCACTCCTACGAGCAGTACTTC,CSGRDHSYEQYF
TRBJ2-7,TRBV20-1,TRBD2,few,TGCAGTGCCATGACTAGCGGGACGGGCGAGCAGTACTTC,CSAMTSGTGEQYF
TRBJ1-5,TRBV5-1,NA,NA,TGCGCCAGCAGCTTGGCGGGGACAACGAATCAGCCCCAGCATTTT,CASSLAGTTNQPQHF
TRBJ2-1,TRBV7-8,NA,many,TGTGCCAGCAGCTTAGGAGCCAGAGGCGATGAGCAGTTCTTC,CASSLGARGDEQFF
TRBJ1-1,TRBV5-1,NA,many,TGCGCCAGCAGGGACGGATCCCCAGAAGCTTTCTTT,CASRDGSPEAFF
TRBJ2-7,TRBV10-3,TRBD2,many,TGTGCCACTCAGCGGGAGTACGCCTACGAGCAGTACTTC,CATQREYAYEQYF
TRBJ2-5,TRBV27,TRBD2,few,TGTGCCAGCAGTTTACTAGCGGGAGGGCGGGAGACCCAGTACTTC,CASSLLAGGRETQYF
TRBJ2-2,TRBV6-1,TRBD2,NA,TGTGCCAGCAGCCAGACTAGCGGGGCTACCGGGGAGCTGTTTTTT,CASSQTSGATGELFF
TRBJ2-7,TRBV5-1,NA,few,TGCGCCAGCAGCGTTACCTCCTCCCGAGAGCAGTACTTC,CASSVTSSREQYF
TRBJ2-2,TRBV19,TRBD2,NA,TGTGCCAGTAGGGAGAGCGGGAGTAACACCGGGGAGCTGTTTTTT,CASRESGSNTGELFF
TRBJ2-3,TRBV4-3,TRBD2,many,TGCGCCAGCAGCCAAGGACCTAGCGGGAGGGATACGCAGTATTTT,CASSQGPSGRDTQYF
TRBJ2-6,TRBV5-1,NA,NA,TGCGCCAGCAGCTTGGGACAGGCGGGCTCTGGGGCCAACGTCCTGACTTTC,CASSLGQAGSGANVLTF
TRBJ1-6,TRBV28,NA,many,TGTGCCAGCAACGGTCTTCTATGGGATTCACCCCTCCACTTT,CASNGLLWDSPLHF
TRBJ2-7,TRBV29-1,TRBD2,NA,TGCAGCGCCGTACTAGCGGGAGTTCCCTCCTACGAGCAGTACTTC,CSAVLAGVPSYEQYF
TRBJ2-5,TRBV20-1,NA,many,TGCAGTGCTAGCGGGGACCAAGAGACCCAGTACTTC,CSASGDQETQYF
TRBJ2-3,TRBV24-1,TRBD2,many,TGTGCCACCAGTGGAGCGGGAGAGGTTTTTACGCAGTATTTT,CATSGAGEVFTQYF
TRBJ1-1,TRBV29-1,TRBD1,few,TGCAGCGCTGCGGGACAGAGTGAAGCTTTCTTT,CSAAGQSEAFF
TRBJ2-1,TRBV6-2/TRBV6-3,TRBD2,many,TGTGCCAGCAGTTACTTTCGGACTAGCGGGAGGAGGGACTACAATGAGCAGTTCTTC,CASSYFRTSGRRDYNEQFF
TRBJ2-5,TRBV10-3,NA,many,TGTGCCATCAGTGGTGGAGGGGAAGGGGAGACCCAGTACTTC,CAISGGGEGETQYF
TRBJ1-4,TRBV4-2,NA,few,TGTGCCAGCAGCCAAGCCTCGGGCGCAGGGTCTGATGAAAAACTGTTTTTT,CASSQASGAGSDEKLFF
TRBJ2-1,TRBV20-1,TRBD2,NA,TGCAGTGCTAGAGAATCGGGACTAGCATTTCGTAATGAGCAGTTCTTC,CSARESGLAFRNEQFF
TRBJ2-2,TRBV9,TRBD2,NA,TGTGCCAGCAGCCCCCGGACTAGTAACACCGGGGAGCTGTTTTTT,CASSPRTSNTGELFF
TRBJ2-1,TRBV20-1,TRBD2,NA,TGCAGTGCTAGATCGAGTCTAGCGGGGTCCTACAATGAGCAGTTCTTC,CSARSSLAGSYNEQFF
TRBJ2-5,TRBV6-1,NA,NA,TGTGCCAGCCACCTGGGTTGGGGGGCGGAGGAGACCCAGTACTTC,CASHLGWGAEETQYF